This T cell receptor (beta chain) originates from a study of shared clonotypes between healthy human individuals (TCRdb year 2020). Notes on the research overall: A few men and a couple of women, aged 18 to 49 years, made up the cohort. Different laboratories and diverse techniques were used to prepare libraries and sequence TCR repertoires, to increase sequencing depth and limit assay-specific biases. For each donor, CD4 naive and CD4 memory were each given three plates, CD8 naive was given two plates, and CD8 memory was given one plate. Per donor, leukapheresis produced somewhere between about 0.8 and 9.5 billion PBMCs. To estimate repertoire size and how much clonotype sharing occurs between individuals, the study deeply sequenced the blood TCR repertoires of five or six healthy adults.

Comments on this clone: The antigen this receptor binds is unknown. The input lacks base qualities; no much larger clone sits a single base away.

The CDR3 spans 14 residues, from the cysteine through the phenylalanine. Kept here is only the CDR3 DNA, which spans 42 bases and is read in frame from base 1. Looking up the germline V gene yields CDR1 SGDLS and CDR2 YYNGEE. For this chain, trimming is 4 bases at the V end and 5 bases at the J end, and the number of junction bases without a gene match is 3. Using the deep immunoSEQ assay, multiplex PCR amplified TCR CDR3 regions from genomic DNA. For each cell subset, the extracted genomic DNA was distributed evenly across all wells of several immunoSEQ 96-well plates, and each plate served as one replicate. Each replicate PCR for sorted subsets received about 180 ng genomic DNA, equal to 28,000 or so T cell genomes. Purified libraries were quantified with a Qubit 3.0 fluorometer, sized on a Bioanalyzer 2100, and re-quantified with the KAPA Library Quantification kit. Every immunoSEQ 96-well plate was sequenced on a dedicated single-read 150-cycle Illumina NextSeq 550 flow cell. Per the source publication's procedure: The immunoSEQ output contained only junctional sequences without quality scores, so filtering could not match that applied to full-length reads. Sequences were annotated with PyIR, a Python wrapper for IgBLAST v1.9, and V/J genes and CDR3 were assigned using IMGT germline references. Reads with weak V/J assignments (E-value above 1e-6), missing CDR3, stop codons, out-of-frame junctions, or ambiguous translated residues were removed. V3J clonotypes were defined as sequences sharing an identical inferred V gene, J gene, and CDR3 amino acid sequence. Percentage overlap between repertoires was calculated by dividing the number of shared unique clonotypes by the size of the smaller repertoire. Richness of each repertoire was evaluated using RTK rarefaction, the Chao1 estimator, and Recon v2.1 estimates of unobserved clonotypes. Generation probabilities were computed with OLGA for all TCRbeta clonotypes obtained by the gDNA method from four donors. The table was pulled from immuneACCESS by TCRdb, which kept in-frame rearrangements only. Such tables lose some clones; where checked, under half of the loss comes from unresolved V genes, and the rest has no known cause. The V and J calls and clone size come from that table; D and trimming were worked out from the DNA. This sample lists 2 million to 3 million clones; 93% were detected once. The top ten clones comprise about 0.38% of the sample.

The donors were healthy, HIV-negative adults who had no recently reported acute infections or vaccinations. Every donor was a Caucasian adult residing in Nashville, Tennessee, USA. Magnetic negative selection was used to enrich CD4+ T cells, after which naive cells were positively selected on CD45RA and the negative fraction became the memory subset. After blood collection by leukapheresis, PBMCs were isolated using Ficoll-Histopaque density gradient centrifugation and then cryopreserved in the vapor phase of liquid nitrogen. Analytical flow cytometry was used to check the purity and quantity of each magnetically sorted T cell population. From each sorted fraction, genomic DNA was isolated and quantified by UV absorbance on a Nanodrop 2000c. Broader findings and caveats from the paper: Pairwise subsampling indicated that sequencing depth was expected to affect the degree of clonotype sharing among donors. Across a few donors, about 5% of naive CD4, around 3.3% of naive CD8, roughly 2.3% of memory CD4, and approximately 0.4% of memory CD8 clonotypes were shared. Sampling was restricted to blood, and TCR repertoires in tissue are likely to differ from TCR repertoires in blood. Because the study included a small number of donors, the genetic and exposure-history diversity represented was limited. Higher generation probabilities were observed for clonotypes shared by all four sorted-subset donors than for non-shared clonotypes. Estimated clonotype richness was generally larger for naive than for memory subsets. Even with the large sequencing depth, rarefaction of the sorted-subset datasets indicated that sequencing was incomplete.

This sequence originates from a man aged 18 to 29 in good health. Some clones in this sample may be carry-over from other donors' samples. The sample comprised naive CD4+ T cells from PBMCs. The cell subset or site label, read with the paper, signifies: CD45RA+ positively selected. The chain is made from TRBV9 and TRBJ2-5; TRBD2 agrees with 12 junctional bases. In nucleotide form, the sequence is TGTGCCAGCAGCCTCACTAGCGGGAGGGAGACCCAGTACTTC. This is translated as CASSLTSGRETQYF. Where the CDR3 stops, the reference TRBV9 and TRBJ2-5 genes take over; the full variable domain is DSGVTQTPKHLITATGQRVTLRCSPRSGDLSVYWYQQSLDQGLQFLIQYYNGEERAKGNILERFSAQQFPDLHSELNLSSLELGDSALYFCASSLTSGRETQYFGPGTRLLVL.